The 26 T cell receptor beta chains reported below all come from one sample, sequenced in a study of blood T cell repertoires in COVID-19. Sequencing was performed with immunoSEQ multiplex PCR; in TCRdb, only in-frame clones are kept and a portion is missing. The top ten clones hold roughly 2.1% of a sample with more than 100,000 clones, more than 75% of them seen once. Input material: peripheral blood. Receptors originate from a man aged 65 to 79 with active COVID-19.

This clone was seen a few times. The chain is built from TRBV6-2 or TRBV6-3 and TRBJ1-5; TRBD1 agrees at 9 bases. Germline V CDR1 and CDR2: MNHEY, SVGEGT. This CDR3 is 16 amino acids long. The J segment lost 7 bases and the V segment lost 0 bases, leaving 7 bases of the junction unmatched. CDR3 sequence: CASSYSTGGSGQPQHF. The CDR3, as DNA: TGTGCCAGCAGTTACTCGACAGGGGGATCGGGCCAGCCCCAGCATTTT.

This clone has more than one count but fewer than ten. The chain combines TRBV7-9 with TRBJ1-2; 8 nucleotides agree with TRBD1. With V trimmed by 5 bases and J by 10 bases, 6 bases remained unmatched. The CDR3 is made up of 12 amino acids. Looked up from germline, CDR1 is SEHNR and CDR2 is FQNEAQ (reference sequence). The CDR3 DNA is TGTGCCAGCAGCCCAGGGGGCTGGGACTACACCTTC. It codes for CASSPGGWDYTF.

This sequence joins TRBV27 and TRBJ2-7; no firm D call. V dropped 3 bases and J dropped 5 bases, with 8 bases sitting between them. CDR3 length: 12 amino acids. The germline CDR1 and CDR2 sequences are MNHEY and SMNVEV (reference sequence). CDR3 in DNA: TGTGCCAGCAGTTTTGGTTACAACGAGCAGTACTTC. As protein: CASSFGYNEQYF.

This clone was observed a single time. This rearrangement joins TRBV10-2 to TRBJ2-7, with a tentative D call TRBD2 (6 bases). This CDR3 is 13 amino acids long. Germline-derived CDR1 and CDR2 are WSHSY and SAAADI. The V end was cut by 8 bases, the J end by 5 bases, with 16 bases between. This chain's CDR3 is CASGGLNPNEQYF. The CDR3 region has the DNA TGCGCCAGCGGGGGACTCAACCCCAACGAGCAGTACTTC.

The chain uses TRBV24-1 and TRBJ2-3; 8 bases fit TRBD1. From germline, CDR1 is KGHDR and CDR2 SFDVKD. The CDR3 has 15 residues. Trimming at V came to 5 bases and at J to 3 bases, leaving 6 bases not matched to a gene. In DNA form, the CDR3 reads TGTGCCACCAGTGCTGTGCGGACAGGGACAGATACGCAGTATTTT. This encodes CATSAVRTGTDTQYF.

V usage is TRBV18 and J usage is TRBJ2-7; 9 nucleotides agree with TRBD2. The trim removed 3 bases at V and 9 bases at J, leaving 12 bases unmatched. Germline loops: CDR1 KGHSH, CDR2 LQKENI. The length of the CDR3 is 15 residues. The CDR3 loop reads CASSPAGGLAGWQYF. The CDR3 bases are TGTGCCAGCTCACCCGCCGGGGGGCTAGCGGGATGGCAGTACTTC.

This chain uses TRBV5-8 with TRBJ2-1; TRBD2 matches 8 bases. The junction had 3 bases not matched to a gene; V was cut back by 2 bases and J by 5 bases. CDR1 is SGHTS and CDR2 is YDEGEE in the germline V gene. CDR3 length: 14 residues. The CDR3: CASSFDGRDNEQFF. For the CDR3, the DNA is TGTGCCAGCAGCTTCGACGGGAGGGACAATGAGCAGTTCTTC.

The chain employs TRBV11-1 and TRBJ1-1; D unclear. The CDR3 sequence is 13 residues long. Trimming cost V 5 bases and J 4 bases, with 11 bases left between them. Germline assignment: CDR1 SGHAT and CDR2 FQDESV (reference sequence). The CDR3 is CASSLRGGTEAFF. CDR3 in DNA: TGTGCCAGCAGCCTGCGAGGTGGCACTGAAGCTTTCTTT.

The chain joins TRBV2 to TRBJ1-5, with D maybe TRBD1 (6 bases). The germline gives CDR1 SNHLY, CDR2 FYNNEI. V lost 6 bases to trimming and J lost 4 bases, with 10 bases between them. The CDR3 extends over 13 amino acids. CDR3 protein: CASRGQPNQPQHF. CDR3 DNA: TGTGCCAGCAGAGGACAGCCTAATCAGCCCCAGCATTTT.

The chain links TRBV18 to TRBJ1-2, with no clear D. This CDR3 is 15 amino acids long. Trimming took 6 bases from V and 3 from J, leaving 17 bases between them. Germline V gives CDR1 KGHSH, CDR2 LQKENI. Here the CDR3 DNA reads TGTGCCAGCTCGCCCCTAGGTGGGGAGCACTATGGCTACACCTTC. Its translation: CASSPLGGEHYGYTF.

For the CDR3, the DNA is TGTGCCAGCAGTTTAAGGAGGGGTGGCTACGAGCAGTACTTC. Translation: CASSLRRGGYEQYF. J is TRBJ2-7 and V is TRBV27; possibly TRBD2 for D (6 bases). CDR3 length equals 14 residues. Germline V gene data show CDR1 as MNHEY and CDR2 as SMNVEV (reference sequence). Trimming took off 2 bases at V and 3 bases at J, with 11 bases between the two ends.

The chain recombines TRBV4-1 with TRBJ1-1, with D unresolved. This CDR3 has 14 residues. Germline V gene lookup returns CDR1 MGHRA and CDR2 YSYEKL. V was pared by 5 bases and J by 0 bases, with 10 bases between. Here the CDR3 DNA reads TGCGCCAGCAGCTCCCGAACATTGAACACTGAAGCTTTCTTT. Its protein is CASSSRTLNTEAFF.

The V and J genes are TRBV19 and TRBJ2-3; 7 positions match TRBD2. Losses at the gene ends were 3 bases for V and 1 base for J; bases not matched to a gene: 4. Germline CDR1 and CDR2: LNHDA and SQIVND (reference sequence). The CDR3 sequence is 15 residues long. The CDR3 here is CASSISSGGTDTQYF. Written as DNA, the CDR3 is TGTGCCAGTAGTATCTCGAGCGGGGGCACAGATACGCAGTATTTT.

The rearrangement uses TRBV29-1 and TRBJ1-1; D gene ambiguous. V gave up 3 bases and J gave up 4 bases, with 12 bases separating them. The CDR3 is 13 residues long. In germline, CDR1 is SQVTM, CDR2 ANQGSEA. The CDR3 bases are TGCAGCGTTGAGAACCCCGTGGCCACTGAAGCTTTCTTT. As protein: CSVENPVATEAFF.

The J gene is TRBJ2-7, the V gene TRBV6-5; D is uncertain. Germline V gives CDR1 MNHEY, CDR2 SVGAGI. V lost 4 bases to trimming and J lost 1 base, with 8 bases between them. The CDR3 consists of 13 residues. In DNA form, the CDR3 reads TGTGCCAGCAGTTCAACAGATTCCTACGAGCAGTACTTC. It codes for CASSSTDSYEQYF.

This chain uses TRBV4-1 with TRBJ2-7, with D unclear. This CDR3 contains 15 residues. In germline, CDR1 is MGHRA, CDR2 YSYEKL. Between the trimmed V and J ends, which lost 6 bases and 5 bases, there was a span of 20 bases. The CDR3 reads CASSLQTQSLHEQYF. The CDR3 DNA reads as TGCGCCAGCAGTCTCCAGACTCAGTCCCTCCACGAGCAGTACTTC.

J is TRBJ1-1 and V is TRBV9; TRBD1 is a possible D gene (5 bases). The V gene lost 0 bases and the J gene lost 6 bases, with 12 bases spanning the gap. Germline V gene sequence: CDR1 SGDLS, CDR2 YYNGEE. The CDR3 runs to 14 residues. In DNA, the CDR3 is TGTGCCAGCAGCGTAGTTGGGGGGACGGCTGAAGCTTTCTTT. Amino acids: CASSVVGGTAEAFF.

The V gene is TRBV4-1, the J gene TRBJ2-1; tentative D call: TRBD1 (6 bases). V gave up 1 base and J gave up 8 bases, with 15 bases separating them. The germline V gene encodes CDR1 MGHRA and CDR2 YSYEKL. CDR3 length: 15 residues. As DNA, the CDR3 is TGCGCCAGCAGCCAAGTGGGGGCGTACGGGGATGAGCAGTTCTTC. Its translation is CASSQVGAYGDEQFF.

The CDR3 reads CASSLRASGSSYEQYF. DNA of the CDR3: TGTGCCAGCAGCTTAAGGGCTAGCGGGAGCTCCTACGAGCAGTACTTC. The rearrangement links TRBV11-2 to TRBJ2-7, with TRBD2 matching over 10 bases. CDR1 is SGHAT and CDR2 is FQNNGV in the germline V gene. The CDR3 sequence is 16 residues long. V lost 2 bases, J lost 0 bases, and 4 bases stayed unmatched. Complete variable domain (other parts from reference TRBV11-2 and TRBJ2-7): EAGVAQSPRYKIIEKRQSVAFWCNPISGHATLYWYQQILGQGPKLLIQFQNNGVVDDSQLPKDRFSAERLKGVDSTLKIQPAKLEDSAVYLCASSLRASGSSYEQYFGPGTRLTVT.

Note on this clone: At one end the junction does not follow the germline gene, possibly because of a read error. V is TRBV28 and J is TRBJ2-1; the D gene is possibly TRBD2 (6 bases). The germline gives CDR1 MDHEN, CDR2 SYDVKM. CDR3 size: 12 residues. This CDR3 reads CASSLGTGPGVF. CDR3 nucleotide sequence: TGTGCCAGCAGTTTAGGGACCGGGCCGGGGGTCTTC. Together with reference TRBV28 and TRBJ2-1, the CDR3 gives the full variable domain: DVKVTQSSRYLVKRTGEKVFLECVQDMDHENMFWYRQDPGLGLRLIYFSYDVKMKEKGDIPEGYSVSREKKERFSLILESASTNQTSMYLCASSLGTGPGVFGPGTRLTVL.

The chain carries TRBV2 and TRBJ2-2; D may be TRBD2 (5 bases). Trimming shortened V by 7 bases and J by 2 bases, and 14 bases separated the two germline ends. CDR3 length: 15 amino acids. Germline V gives CDR1 SNHLY, CDR2 FYNNEI. CDR3 loop: CASTDTRVNTGELFF. CDR3 nucleotides: TGTGCCAGCACCGACACTAGGGTAAACACCGGGGAGCTGTTTTTT.

The chain uses TRBV24-1 and TRBJ1-1, with D possibly being TRBD1 (6 bases). This CDR3 spans 15 amino acids. Looked up from germline, CDR1 is KGHDR and CDR2 is SFDVKD. Trimming took off 6 bases at V and 3 bases at J, with 16 bases between the two ends. The CDR3 protein is CATSLGEGGDTEAFF. CDR3 bases: TGTGCCACCAGTCTCGGAGAAGGGGGTGACACTGAAGCTTTCTTT.

This clone was seen a single time. The chain combines TRBV5-6 with TRBJ2-4; TRBD2 matches 8 bases. Germline V lookup: CDR1 SGHDT, CDR2 YYEEEE. After removal of 7 bases from V and 8 bases from J, the junction contained 2 bases not matched to a gene. There are 11 residues in the CDR3. The CDR3 DNA reads TGTGCCAGCGGGCGGGGGGACATTCAGTACTTC. This gives the protein CASGRGDIQYF.

CDR3 sequence: CASGKLRQGAIEQYF. Here the CDR3 DNA reads TGTGCCAGCGGCAAATTGAGACAGGGGGCTATCGAGCAGTACTTC. The chain couples TRBV28 to TRBJ2-7; 10 bases map to TRBD1. The CDR3 runs to 15 residues. The V segment lost 8 bases and the J segment 6 bases; nucleotides outside the gene matches: 13. Germline loops: CDR1 MDHEN, CDR2 SYDVKM.

This clone was counted a single time. V gene TRBV19 combines with J gene TRBJ1-1; 8 bases line up with TRBD1. Germline CDR1 is LNHDA and CDR2 is SQIVND (reference sequence). V shed 2 bases, J shed 1 base, and the junction held 6 bases outside the gene matches. The CDR3 is 16 amino acids. Written as DNA, the CDR3 is TGTGCCAGTAGTATACCAACCGGGACAGGGAACACTGAAGCTTTCTTT. Protein product: CASSIPTGTGNTEAFF.

The chain employs TRBV7-9 and TRBJ1-6; 8 bases match TRBD1. The CDR3 is 16 amino acids. Germline V gene sequence: CDR1 SEHNR, CDR2 FQNEAQ (reference sequence). The trim removed 3 bases at V and 6 bases at J, leaving 7 bases unmatched. DNA for the CDR3: TGTGCCAGCAGCTTGCCTTCGGGACAGGTTAATTCACCCCTCCACTTT. It specifies CASSLPSGQVNSPLHF.